This TCR beta chain is from a study of PD-1 blockade in classical Hodgkin lymphoma. This clone was counted between two and nine times. Its specificity is unknown. The CDR3 length is 19 residues. CDR1 and CDR2 from the germline V gene are MNHNS and SASEGT. The V and J ends lost 6 bases and 0 bases respectively, with 24 bases between them. Study conclusions and caveats: CD4+ TCR diversity, unlike CD8+, climbed significantly by C4D1. Reports indicated that newly diagnosed patients had lower baseline TCR diversity than healthy donors did. Baseline diversity in complete responders resembled that of newly diagnosed patients. Some patients started nivolumab under 1 year after ASCT, and they were excluded.

Using immunoSEQ multiplex PCR, the repertoire was profiled, and TCRdb retains in-frame clones only, with some absent. Among 50,000 to 65,000 clones listed, approximately 89% were seen once. Every one of the patients relapsed after autologous stem cell transplantation (brentuximab vedotin exposure was variable). The material sequenced was peripheral blood mononuclear cells (PBMCs), taken before the second cycle of nivolumab. This sequence was found in a human donor with classical Hodgkin lymphoma. The V call is TRBV6-1, the J call TRBJ2-1; D tentatively reads TRBD1 or TRBD2 (5 bases each). The CDR3 loop reads CASSESRGVNPSSYNEQFF. The CDR3 DNA is TGTGCCAGCAGCGAATCCCGAGGGGTAAACCCAAGCTCCTACAATGAGCAGTTCTTC.